Below, 26 T cell receptor beta chains from the same sample are listed, as sequenced in a study of blood T cell repertoires in COVID-19. The protocol was immunoSEQ multiplex PCR, while the TCRdb copy is restricted to in-frame clones and leaves out a portion. The sample includes some 130,000 clones, around 88% of them seen just once. The sequenced sample consisted of peripheral blood. The receptor set was obtained from a man between 60 and 75 years old with active or convalescent COVID-19.

V usage is TRBV19 and J usage is TRBJ1-1; no reliable D call. Trimming shortened V by 7 bases and J by 2 bases, and 8 bases separated the two germline ends. This CDR3 has 12 amino acids. Per the germline V gene, CDR1 is LNHDA and CDR2 is SQIVND (reference sequence). CDR3 bases: TGTGCCAGTACATCAGATAACACTGAAGCTTTCTTT. Translation gives CASTSDNTEAFF.

The chain has TRBV5-4 and TRBJ2-7, with TRBD1 matching 8 bases. V lost 5 bases and J lost 4; bases outside the gene matches: 14. CDR3 size: 16 residues. CDR1 is SGHNT and CDR2 is YYREEE in the germline V gene (reference sequence). CDR3: CASSRDITGGRYEQYF. The CDR3 DNA is TGTGCCAGCAGTCGTGATATAACAGGGGGAAGGTACGAGCAGTACTTC.

J is TRBJ2-3 and V is TRBV28; no clear D. Germline CDR1 and CDR2: MDHEN and SYDVKM. The CDR3 consists of 14 residues. V dropped 7 bases and J dropped 0 bases, with 11 bases sitting between them. In DNA form, the CDR3 reads TGTGCCAGCACCCCTCCGGTCAGCACAGATACGCAGTATTTT. This encodes CASTPPVSTDTQYF.

The rearrangement links TRBV2 to TRBJ2-5, with no clear D. Germline CDR1 reads SNHLY; CDR2 reads FYNNEI. The CDR3 contains 13 residues. V lost 7 bases, J lost 2 bases, and 11 bases lay in between. The DNA of the CDR3 is TGTGCCAGCATCCCGACTCAGCAAGAGACCCAGTACTTC. Translation gives CASIPTQQETQYF.

The chain carries TRBV23-1 and TRBJ2-1, with TRBD1 as a possible D gene (6 bases). TRBV23-1 is flagged as an ORF with uncertain function. CDR3 length: 15 residues. V was pared by 3 bases and J by 5 bases, with 14 bases between. The CDR3 coding sequence is TGCGCCAGCAGTCACCCCGGGACAAGCCACAATGAGCAGTTCTTC. Protein: CASSHPGTSHNEQFF.

A note on this clone: Other nucleotide sequences from this sample produce the same CDR3. V gene TRBV4-3 combines with J gene TRBJ1-5, with D perhaps matching TRBD1 (5 bases). Trimming pared 0 bases from V and 9 bases from J, leaving 9 bases between. CDR3 size: 13 residues. Germline V lookup: CDR1 LGHNA, CDR2 YSLEER. The DNA for the CDR3 is TGCGCCAGCAGCCAAGATGGGGGGAGGCCCCAGCATTTT. Amino acid sequence: CASSQDGGRPQHF.

The chain has TRBV3-1 (or the pseudogene TRBV3-2) and TRBJ2-1, with 7 bases aligning to TRBD1. Germline loops: CDR1 LGHDT, CDR2 YNNKEL (reference sequence). Unmatched junction bases numbered 10, after V lost 0 bases and J lost 5 bases. The CDR3 runs to 17 residues. The DNA of the CDR3 is TGTGCCAGCAGCCAAGATAAAAAGGGGACAGCAAACAATGAGCAGTTCTTC. Protein sequence: CASSQDKKGTANNEQFF.

The chain combines TRBV5-8 with TRBJ2-3; weak D call: TRBD2 (5 bases). Germline assignment: CDR1 SGHTS and CDR2 YDEGEE. The CDR3 is 16 residues long. Trimming removed 2 bases at V and 2 bases at J, with 15 bases between. The CDR3 here is CASSFGESLPTDTQYF. Here the CDR3 DNA reads TGTGCCAGCAGCTTTGGGGAGAGTCTCCCCACAGATACGCAGTATTTT. The variable domain in full, completed from reference TRBV5-8 and TRBJ2-3, reads EAGVTQSPTHLIKTRGQQATLRCSPISGHTSVYWYQQALGLGLQFLLWYDEGEERNRGNFPPRFSGRQFPNYSSELNVNALELEDSALYLCASSFGESLPTDTQYFGPGTRLTVL.

This rearrangement joins TRBV7-2 to TRBJ2-5, with a weak D call TRBD1 (5 bases). V was shortened by 3 bases and J by 4 bases, with 18 bases between the two germline ends. Germline CDR1 is SGHTA and CDR2 is FQGNSA. CDR3 length: 16 residues. The CDR3 region is CASSFGARGRVETQYF. The DNA for the CDR3 is TGTGCCAGCAGCTTTGGGGCCCGCGGTCGGGTAGAGACCCAGTACTTC.

V usage is TRBV27 and J usage is TRBJ2-3, with 12 bases fitting TRBD2. Germline CDR1 MNHEY, CDR2 SMNVEV (reference sequence). The J segment lost 3 bases and the V segment lost 5 bases, leaving 9 bases of the junction unmatched. The CDR3 sequence is 17 residues long. CDR3 DNA: TGTGCCAGCAGTCTCAACCCAGGACTAGCGGGAACAGATACGCAGTATTTT. Translating it yields CASSLNPGLAGTDTQYF.

This clone has only one observation. CDR3 sequence (DNA): TGTGCCAGCAGTTACTCCGCGGTCCAGCCCCAGCATTTT. Amino acid sequence: CASSYSAVQPQHF. The rearrangement links TRBV6-5 to TRBJ1-5; no clear D. CDR3 length equals 13 residues. The germline gives CDR1 MNHEY, CDR2 SVGAGI. Trimming took 0 bases from V and 7 from J, leaving 7 bases between them.

This clone was observed once. The chain couples TRBV12-3 or TRBV12-4 to TRBJ1-4; D might be TRBD1 (6 bases). V lost 3 bases and J 12 bases, leaving 8 bases between the germline ends. The CDR3 is 11 amino acids. The CDR3 sequence is CASSFRQELFF. DNA of the CDR3: TGTGCCAGCAGTTTCCGACAGGAACTGTTTTTT.

The gene calls are TRBV30 and TRBJ1-6; TRBD1 is a possible D gene (5 bases). The V end was cut by 1 base, the J end by 9 bases, with 16 bases between. The CDR3 covers 15 residues. Germline CDR1 GTSNPN, CDR2 SVGIG (reference sequence). The CDR3 is CAWSGPGGTSSPLHF. Here the CDR3 DNA reads TGTGCCTGGAGTGGGCCGGGCGGGACGTCTTCACCCCTCCACTTT.

V is TRBV12-3 or TRBV12-4 and J is TRBJ1-5; TRBD1 matches 8 bases. This CDR3 contains 13 residues. V lost 5 bases to trimming and J lost 6 bases; unmatched junction nucleotides: 3. CDR3 bases: TGTGCCAGCAGTCAGGGGGCATTTCAGCCCCAGCATTTT. This translates into CASSQGAFQPQHF.

The chain combines TRBV18 with TRBJ1-4, with TRBD1 matching 7 bases. The trim removed 8 bases at V and 7 bases at J, leaving 10 bases unmatched. The germline CDR1 and CDR2 sequences are KGHSH and LQKENI. The CDR3 extends over 14 amino acids. The DNA for the CDR3 is TGTGCCAGCGCCCAGGGACAGTCTGGTGAAAAACTGTTTTTT. It encodes CASAQGQSGEKLFF. The full variable domain, with the rest looked up from reference TRBV18 and TRBJ1-4, is NAGVMQNPRHLVRRRGQEARLRCSPMKGHSHVYWYRQLPEEGLKFMVYLQKENIIDESGMPKERFSAEFPKEGPSILRIQQVVRGDSAAYFCASAQGQSGEKLFFGSGTQLSVL.

The CDR3 DNA reads TGTGCCAGCAGCGCCCGGGGGGGCGGTTCCTCTGGAAACACCATATATTTT. Residues: CASSARGGGSSGNTIYF. This rearrangement joins TRBV9 to TRBJ1-3; perhaps TRBD1 as D (6 bases). CDR1 and CDR2 from the germline V gene are SGDLS and YYNGEE. The germline V and J ends were trimmed by 3 bases and 0 bases, with 16 bases remaining between them. The CDR3 has 17 amino acids.

The chain employs TRBV18 and TRBJ1-4, with TRBD1 matching over 9 bases. This CDR3 has 16 residues. Germline CDR1 reads KGHSH; CDR2 reads LQKENI. Losses at the gene ends were 5 bases for V and 2 bases for J; bases not matched to a gene: 6. This CDR3 is CASSSRQGGTNEKLFF. CDR3 coding DNA: TGTGCCAGCTCATCCCGACAGGGGGGGACTAATGAAAAACTGTTTTTT.

The chain has TRBV19 and TRBJ2-7, with D possibly matching TRBD1 (6 bases). Trimming took off 1 base at V and 5 bases at J, with 12 bases between the two ends. The CDR3 sequence is 14 residues long. Germline assignment: CDR1 LNHDA and CDR2 SQIVND (reference sequence). CDR3 coding DNA: TGTGCCAGTAGTATAGGAGCCAGGGGCAACGAGCAGTACTTC. Its translation: CASSIGARGNEQYF.

The V and J genes are TRBV5-8 and TRBJ2-5; unclear D gene. Germline V gene data show CDR1 as SGHTS and CDR2 as YDEGEE. Trimming left V 4 bases short and J 5 bases short, with 15 bases between. The CDR3 covers 14 residues. CDR3 coding DNA: TGTGCCAGCAGCCTAACCTACTCGTCGGAGACCCAGTACTTC. Its translation: CASSLTYSSETQYF.

The genes are TRBV28 and TRBJ1-2, with D uncertain. V dropped 6 bases and J dropped 1 base, with 3 bases sitting between them. The CDR3 is 11 residues long. In germline, CDR1 is MDHEN, CDR2 SYDVKM. CDR3 bases: TGTGCCAGCAGGTATAACTATGGCTACACCTTC. Amino acids: CASRYNYGYTF.

The chain links TRBV4-2 to TRBJ2-2, with a possible D match to TRBD2 (5 bases). From germline, CDR1 is LGHNA and CDR2 YNFKEQ. The CDR3 has 14 residues. Trimming removed 5 bases from V and 5 bases from J, with 12 bases in between. CDR3 bases: TGTGCCAGCAGCGCCGGAGGCGGGACCGGGGAGCTGTTTTTT. Protein: CASSAGGGTGELFF.

The chain links TRBV7-3 to TRBJ2-3, with D perhaps matching TRBD2 (6 bases). The V gene's germline CDR1 is SGHTA and CDR2 FQGTGA. V gave up 1 base and J gave up 1 base, with 15 bases separating them. This CDR3 contains 17 residues. CDR3 DNA: TGTGCCAGCAGCTTAAGCGGGACCCCCCGAGGCACAGATACGCAGTATTTT. Its translation: CASSLSGTPRGTDTQYF. The whole variable domain, remainder taken from reference TRBV7-3 and TRBJ2-3, is GAGVSQTPSNKVTEKGKYVELRCDPISGHTALYWYRQSLGQGPEFLIYFQGTGAADDSGLPNDRFFAVRPEGSVSTLKIQRTERGDSAVYLCASSLSGTPRGTDTQYFGPGTRLTVL.

As to this clone: Additional DNA sequences in this sample encode the identical CDR3. The chain has TRBV5-1 and TRBJ2-3; TRBD2 matches at 10 bases. The germline V gene has CDR1 SGHRS and CDR2 YFSETQ. This CDR3 region has 13 residues. The trim removed 7 bases at V and 3 bases at J, leaving 2 bases unmatched. The CDR3 DNA reads as TGCGCCAGCGCTAGCGGGAGTACAGATACGCAGTATTTT. Translated: CASASGSTDTQYF. Supplemented by reference TRBV5-1 and TRBJ2-3, the full variable domain reads KAGVTQTPRYLIKTRGQQVTLSCSPISGHRSVSWYQQTPGQGLQFLFEYFSETQRNKGNFPGRFSGRQFSNSRSEMNVSTLELGDSALYLCASASGSTDTQYFGPGTRLTVL.

J is TRBJ1-1 and V is TRBV3-1 (or the pseudogene TRBV3-2), with TRBD1 identical over 11 bases. Unmatched junction bases numbered 4, after V lost 5 bases and J lost 5 bases. In germline, CDR1 is LGHDT, CDR2 YNNKEL (reference sequence). CDR3 length: 14 amino acids. The CDR3 coding sequence is TGTGCCAGCAGCGCCAGGGACAGGGGGACTGAAGCTTTCTTT. This sequence encodes CASSARDRGTEAFF.

V is TRBV30 and J is TRBJ2-2, with 7 bases identical to TRBD2. Germline-derived CDR1 and CDR2 are GTSNPN and SVGIG (reference sequence). The CDR3 covers 13 residues. With V trimmed by 1 base and J by 8 bases, 4 bases remained unmatched. This CDR3 reads CAWSGLAGGELFF. CDR3 sequence (DNA): TGTGCCTGGAGTGGACTAGCTGGTGGGGAGCTGTTTTTT.

The rearrangement joins TRBV19 to TRBJ1-1; weak D call: TRBD1 (6 bases). CDR1 and CDR2 from the germline V gene are LNHDA and SQIVND (reference sequence). Between the trimmed V and J ends, which lost 5 bases and 5 bases, there was a span of 12 bases. The CDR3 sequence is 13 residues long. CDR3 DNA sequence: TGTGCCAGTAGTGTCAGGGGCGAGACTGAAGCTTTCTTT. It specifies CASSVRGETEAFF. The variable domain in full, completed from reference TRBV19 and TRBJ1-1, reads DGGITQSPKYLFRKEGQNVTLSCEQNLNHDAMYWYRQDPGQGLRLIYYSQIVNDFQKGDIAEGYSVSREKKESFPLTVTSAQKNPTAFYLCASSVRGETEAFFGQGTRLTVV.